Presented here are 16 T cell receptor beta chains from one specimen sequenced in a study of CD8 T cells in acute hepatitis C reinfection. Assay: immunoSEQ multiplex PCR; the TCRdb copy retains only in-frame clones and omits some. The data show tens of thousands of clones, with 70% to 90% seen just once and about 10% held by the top ten. The time point denotes: naive CD8 control sorted from an acute-time-point sample. The sample was naive CD8+ T cells from PBMCs. All receptors derive from a woman aged 18-30 years who spontaneously cleared hepatitis C infection.

The table lists this clone with a few counts. The chain combines TRBV7-9 with TRBJ1-4; the D is unclear. V shed 5 bases and J shed 4 bases, with 14 bases lying between them. This CDR3 is built from 15 residues. CDR1 is SEHNR and CDR2 is FQNEAQ in the germline V gene (reference sequence). CDR3 sequence (DNA): TGTGCCAGCAGCCGACCGTTACCCGATAATGAAAAACTGTTTTTT. Protein product: CASSRPLPDNEKLFF.

This clone was counted once. The chain has TRBV7-3 and TRBJ2-3, with unresolved D. V lost 4 bases, J lost 2 bases, and 10 bases lay in between. In germline, CDR1 is SGHTA, CDR2 FQGTGA. The CDR3 runs to 14 residues. The CDR3 sequence is CASSSTGPTDTQYF. In nucleotides, the CDR3 is TGTGCCAGCAGCTCGACCGGCCCCACAGATACGCAGTATTTT.

This clone showed up just a few times. The chain links TRBV9 to TRBJ2-1; D ambiguous. CDR3 length: 15 amino acids. V was shortened by 3 bases and J by 2 bases, with 12 bases between the two germline ends. Per the germline V gene, CDR1 is SGDLS and CDR2 is YYNGEE. CDR3 sequence reads: CASSDLPVTYNEQFF. The CDR3 DNA follows: TGTGCCAGCAGCGATCTTCCCGTAACCTACAATGAGCAGTTCTTC.

The CDR3 DNA sequence: TGTGCCAGCAGCCAAGATGAGGGGGCATATGGCTACACCTTC. Translated, it gives CASSQDEGAYGYTF. V is TRBV4-2 and J is TRBJ1-2; 7 positions match TRBD1. Germline V gives CDR1 LGHNA, CDR2 YNFKEQ. V trimming: 0 bases; J trimming: 5 bases; junction bases outside the gene matches: 3. This CDR3 region has 14 residues.

Only a few counts were recorded for this clone. The rearrangement joins TRBV2 to TRBJ2-2; D unclear. The CDR3 loop spans 16 amino acids. The germline gives CDR1 SNHLY, CDR2 FYNNEI. Trimming took 3 bases from V and 3 from J, leaving 14 bases between them. CDR3 DNA: TGTGCCAGCAGTGAGCTTATGGGTTTTGACACCGGGGAGCTGTTTTTT. Its protein is CASSELMGFDTGELFF.

The rearrangement uses TRBV4-1 and TRBJ2-7, with D possibly being TRBD2 (6 bases). V lost 1 base, J lost 4 bases, and 11 bases lay in between. The CDR3 has 14 residues. Germline CDR1 reads MGHRA; CDR2 reads YSYEKL. The CDR3 sequence is CASSQGSGGYEQYF. The CDR3 coding sequence is TGCGCCAGCAGCCAAGGTAGCGGAGGGTACGAGCAGTACTTC.

The J gene is TRBJ2-1, the V gene TRBV9; 12 bases are shared with TRBD2. The V segment lost 7 bases and the J segment 8 bases; nucleotides outside the gene matches: 16. In germline, CDR1 is SGDLS, CDR2 YYNGEE. There are 17 residues in the CDR3. The CDR3 is CASSKGLAGPITDEQFF. The CDR3 DNA reads TGTGCCAGCTCTAAAGGACTAGCGGGACCCATTACCGATGAGCAGTTCTTC. Supplemented by reference TRBV9 and TRBJ2-1, the full variable domain reads DSGVTQTPKHLITATGQRVTLRCSPRSGDLSVYWYQQSLDQGLQFLIQYYNGEERAKGNILERFSAQQFPDLHSELNLSSLELGDSALYFCASSKGLAGPITDEQFFGPGTRLTVL.

The CDR3 here is CASRGGQGNSPLHF. The CDR3 nucleotides read TGTGCCAGCAGAGGGGGGCAGGGCAACTCACCCCTCCACTTT. The chain links TRBV2 to TRBJ1-6; D possibly corresponds to TRBD1 (6 bases). The V gene's germline CDR1 is SNHLY and CDR2 FYNNEI. This CDR3 is built from 14 residues. Trimming shortened V by 6 bases and J by 10 bases, and 16 bases separated the two germline ends.

The CDR3 reads CSVEVPGLAGYNEQFF. The CDR3 bases are TGCAGCGTTGAAGTACCGGGACTAGCGGGATACAATGAGCAGTTCTTC. The chain links TRBV29-1 to TRBJ2-1; 13 bases align to TRBD2. V lost 1 base and J lost 4; bases outside the gene matches: 4. The CDR3 contains 16 residues. Germline V gene lookup returns CDR1 SQVTM and CDR2 ANQGSEA.

This chain connects TRBV5-1 to TRBJ2-7, with 7 bases matching TRBD2. Per the germline V gene, CDR1 is SGHRS and CDR2 is YFSETQ. V dropped 2 bases and J dropped 4; count of bases not matched to a gene: 6. The CDR3 runs to 14 residues. The chain's CDR3 is CASSFGGREYEQYF. CDR3 coding DNA: TGCGCCAGCAGCTTTGGCGGGAGAGAGTACGAGCAGTACTTC.

The chain joins TRBV5-6 to TRBJ2-7, with D possibly TRBD2 on 6 matching bases. Germline CDR1 is SGHDT and CDR2 is YYEEEE. CDR3 length equals 15 residues. Trimming shortened V by 1 base and J by 2 bases, and 13 bases separated the two germline ends. The CDR3 loop is CASSLFPGSTYEQYF. Here the CDR3 DNA reads TGTGCCAGCAGCTTGTTCCCCGGGAGCACCTACGAGCAGTACTTC.

This sequence joins TRBV5-1 and TRBJ2-7; 9 nucleotides agree with TRBD2. V shed 0 bases and J 3 bases; nucleotides not matched to a gene: 10. Germline V lookup: CDR1 SGHRS, CDR2 YFSETQ. There are 17 residues in the CDR3. The CDR3 DNA reads as TGCGCCAGCAGCTTGGATGCTAGCGGGATCTCCCTCTACGAGCAGTACTTC. Translated, it gives CASSLDASGISLYEQYF.

The rearrangement joins TRBV9 to TRBJ1-2; tentatively, D is TRBD1 (5 bases). Trimming pared 1 base from V and 9 bases from J, leaving 16 bases between. The germline CDR1 and CDR2 sequences are SGDLS and YYNGEE. The CDR3 is made up of 14 amino acids. CDR3 amino acids: CASSVSGAIESYTF. For the CDR3, the DNA is TGTGCCAGCAGCGTAAGTGGGGCTATCGAGAGCTACACCTTC.

This clone was detected only once. The rearrangement links TRBV6-1 to TRBJ2-7, with 9 bases that match TRBD1. After removal of 5 bases from V and 2 bases from J, the junction contained 7 bases not matched to a gene. CDR1 is MNHNS, CDR2 SASEGT, per germline. The CDR3 loop spans 15 amino acids. CDR3 DNA sequence: TGTGCCAGCAGTTCCGGGACAGGGTTGCCCTACGAGCAGTACTTC. This sequence encodes CASSSGTGLPYEQYF.

This clone was detected only once. V usage is TRBV27 and J usage is TRBJ2-2, with 8 bases that match TRBD2. Unmatched junction bases numbered 2, after V lost 7 bases and J lost 1 base. The CDR3 is 14 amino acids. The germline gives CDR1 MNHEY, CDR2 SMNVEV (reference sequence). The CDR3 sequence is CASTAGENTGELFF. For the CDR3, the DNA is TGTGCCAGCACAGCGGGGGAGAACACCGGGGAGCTGTTTTTT.

This clone was detected once. The chain combines TRBV27 with TRBJ2-1; D possibly corresponds to TRBD2 (5 bases). This CDR3 region has 15 residues. Trimming cost V 4 bases and J 5 bases, with 15 bases left between them. Germline CDR1 reads MNHEY; CDR2 reads SMNVEV (reference sequence). The CDR3 DNA follows: TGTGCCAGCAGTTCCCGACTACTAACTAACAATGAGCAGTTCTTC. Its translation is CASSSRLLTNNEQFF.